Listed here are 20 T cell receptor beta chains from one sample, sequenced in a study of response to subunit inactivated influenza vaccine. TCRdb independently ran MiXCR on the RT-PCR reads; one entry per CDR3 protein. The table includes hundreds of thousands of distinct CDR3 sequences, approximately 15% detected once. Sequencing was performed on PBMCs from blood, taken less than 15 days before vaccination. These TCRs come from a man between 45 and 60 years old who received an inactivated influenza vaccine.

Details on this clonotype: The germline gene is not matched at one end of the junction; a read error may be the cause. This chain links TRBV28 with TRBJ2-7; D gene ambiguous. In germline, CDR1 is MDHEN, CDR2 SYDVKM. This CDR3 is built from 11 residues. The CDR3 DNA reads TGTGCCGGCAGTGTCTACTACGAGCAGTACTTC. This sequence encodes CAGSVYYEQYF.

This chain connects TRBV3-1 to TRBJ1-3; no clear D. The CDR3 is made up of 16 amino acids. Trimming took 2 bases from V and 0 from J, leaving 11 bases between them. From germline, CDR1 is LGHDT and CDR2 YNNKEL (reference sequence). As DNA, the CDR3 is TGTGCCAGCAGCCAAAATGCCGGGAGCTCTGGAAACACCATATATTTT. Protein: CASSQNAGSSGNTIYF.

The rearrangement joins TRBV19 to TRBJ2-2; no definite D call. The ends were cut back, 11 bases at V and 5 bases at J, with 15 bases in the middle. The germline gives CDR1 LNHDA, CDR2 SQIVND (reference sequence). CDR3 length equals 13 residues. This chain's CDR3 is CALSSLRTGELFF. DNA for the CDR3: TGTGCCCTCAGTAGCCTGAGAACCGGGGAGCTGTTTTTT.

The chain carries TRBV7-9 and TRBJ2-1, with D perhaps matching TRBD2 (6 bases). Germline V gives CDR1 SEHNR, CDR2 FQNEAQ (reference sequence). The CDR3 covers 15 residues. Trimming pared 4 bases from V and 0 bases from J, leaving 10 bases between. The CDR3 sequence is CASSSSVSSYNEQFF. CDR3 bases: TGTGCCAGCAGCTCTAGCGTCTCCTCCTACAATGAGCAGTTCTTC.

The sample holds a few counts of this clonotype. The chain has TRBV20-1 and TRBJ1-6, with D possibly TRBD1 on 5 matching bases. The CDR3 covers 14 residues. Germline CDR1 DFQATT, CDR2 SNEGSKA (reference sequence). Trimming removed 0 bases at V and 7 bases at J, with 10 bases between. The DNA for the CDR3 is TGCAGTGCTAGAGATGGGGGGAACAATTCACCCCTCCACTTT. It encodes CSARDGGNNSPLHF.

The chain uses TRBV7-2 and TRBJ1-1; D unclear. Trimming left V 7 bases short and J 7 bases short, with 19 bases between. Looked up from germline, CDR1 is SGHTA and CDR2 is FQGNSA. The CDR3 is made up of 14 amino acids. The CDR3 coding sequence is TGTGCCAGCACCCTATTGTACGGCGCGAGTGAAGCTTTCTTT. Its translation is CASTLLYGASEAFF.

The chain employs TRBV4-1 and TRBJ1-6, with 10 positions matching TRBD1. Germline V gene lookup returns CDR1 MGHRA and CDR2 YSYEKL. V lost 1 base, J lost 9 bases, and 3 bases stayed unmatched. The CDR3 contains 15 residues. The CDR3 region is CASSQVGTGASPLHF. CDR3 in DNA: TGCGCCAGCAGCCAAGTTGGGACAGGGGCTTCACCCCTCCACTTT.

This clonotype was seen more than once but under ten times. The chain has TRBV20-1 and TRBJ2-5, with 12 nucleotides matching TRBD2. Germline CDR1 is DFQATT and CDR2 is SNEGSKA (reference sequence). CDR3 length equals 14 residues. J gave up 5 bases and V 6 bases, and 7 bases lay outside the gene matches. The CDR3: CSASRGTSGETQYF. CDR3 bases: TGCAGTGCGAGCCGAGGGACTAGCGGGGAGACCCAGTACTTC.

This clonotype occurred a few times. J is TRBJ2-5 and V is TRBV5-1; either TRBD1 or TRBD2 may supply D (5 bases each). The CDR3 is 14 amino acids. Germline loops: CDR1 SGHRS, CDR2 YFSETQ. V was trimmed by 4 bases and J by 2 bases, leaving 12 bases between them. CDR3 bases: TGCGCCAGCAGCATGGGGACGGCACAAGAGACCCAGTACTTC. Its translation: CASSMGTAQETQYF.

This rearrangement joins TRBV20-1 to TRBJ2-5; 11 nucleotides agree with TRBD2. From germline, CDR1 is DFQATT and CDR2 SNEGSKA (reference sequence). The CDR3 runs 18 residues. The trim removed 4 bases at V and 1 base at J, leaving 14 bases unmatched. CDR3 residues: CSANTGALAGGPQETQYF. For the CDR3, the DNA is TGCAGTGCTAACACAGGGGCGCTAGCGGGAGGCCCCCAAGAGACCCAGTACTTC.

This clonotype appeared a few times. This rearrangement joins TRBV7-8 to TRBJ1-3; D gene ambiguous. The CDR3 is 15 residues long. Germline V gene data show CDR1 as SGHVS and CDR2 as FQNEAQ. V dropped 5 bases and J dropped 0 bases, with 11 bases sitting between them. The DNA for the CDR3 is TGTGCCAGCAGCACCGTAAGCCGCTCTGGAAACACCATATATTTT. This codes for CASSTVSRSGNTIYF.

This clonotype was seen more than once but under ten times. The rearrangement links TRBV6-2 or TRBV6-3 to TRBJ1-2; tentative D call: TRBD1 (5 bases). The CDR3 is 16 residues long. Between the trimmed V and J ends, which lost 2 bases and 0 bases, there was a span of 13 bases. The germline CDR1 and CDR2 sequences are MNHEY and SVGEGT. Here the CDR3 DNA reads TGTGCCAGCAGTTACGCCGCAGGGTCTACTAACTATGGCTACACCTTC. Translation gives CASSYAAGSTNYGYTF.

V is TRBV10-3 and J is TRBJ1-4; 8 bases align to TRBD1. The CDR3 runs 15 residues. Per the germline V gene, CDR1 is ENHRY and CDR2 is SYGVKD. Trimming took 10 bases from V and 0 from J; bases not matched to a gene: 7. The CDR3 loop is CATRQGTATNEKLFF. Here the CDR3 DNA reads TGTGCCACCCGACAGGGGACCGCAACTAATGAAAAACTGTTTTTT.

In its sample, this clonotype was seen once. The gene calls are TRBV20-1 and TRBJ2-7, with TRBD1 matching over 11 bases. CDR1 and CDR2 (germline): DFQATT, SNEGSKA (reference sequence). V lost 5 bases to trimming and J lost 5 bases; unmatched junction nucleotides: 5. This CDR3 is built from 13 residues. The CDR3 loop is CSADWTGGNEQYF. In DNA, the CDR3 is TGCAGTGCTGATTGGACAGGGGGCAACGAGCAGTACTTC.

V gene TRBV6-2 or TRBV6-3 combines with J gene TRBJ2-5; 8 nucleotides agree with TRBD2. Looked up from germline, CDR1 is MNHEY and CDR2 is SVGEGT. The CDR3 extends over 13 amino acids. V shed 7 bases, J shed 5 bases, and the junction held 6 bases outside the gene matches. CDR3 in amino acids: CASTRLASETQYF. The CDR3 DNA reads as TGTGCCAGCACTAGACTAGCGAGCGAGACCCAGTACTTC.

This clonotype has more than one count but fewer than ten. This sequence joins TRBV10-3 and TRBJ1-1; TRBD1 agrees at 8 bases. The V segment lost 6 bases and the J segment 1 base; nucleotides outside the gene matches: 4. The CDR3 has 14 amino acids. CDR1 ENHRY and CDR2 SYGVKD come from the germline V gene. CDR3 sequence (DNA): TGTGCCATCAGCTCCGACAGGGGGAACACTGAAGCTTTCTTT. Its protein is CAISSDRGNTEAFF.

The chain is built from TRBV29-1 and TRBJ2-1; 9 bases align to TRBD1. Germline CDR1 is SQVTM and CDR2 is ANQGSEA. The CDR3 runs to 11 residues. V lost 6 bases and J lost 15; bases outside the gene matches: 9. CDR3 sequence (DNA): TGCAGCGTGGCACCGGGACAGGGTCTGTTCTTC. This translates into CSVAPGQGLFF.

The V and J genes are TRBV6-2 or TRBV6-3 and TRBJ2-6; unclear D gene. CDR3 length: 16 residues. The V end was cut by 7 bases, the J end by 1 base, with 14 bases between. Germline CDR1 and CDR2: MNHEY and SVGEGT. The CDR3 here is CASNPSVASGANVLTF. The CDR3 coding sequence is TGTGCCAGCAACCCGAGTGTCGCTTCTGGGGCCAACGTCCTGACTTTC.

This clonotype has a handful of counts. V and J are TRBV6-1 and TRBJ2-2, with 9 positions matching TRBD2. Losses at the gene ends were 0 bases for V and 4 bases for J; bases not matched to a gene: 3. The CDR3 loop spans 16 amino acids. The germline V gene has CDR1 MNHNS and CDR2 SASEGT. The CDR3 coding sequence is TGTGCCAGCAGTGAAGCGGCGGGGGGGCTCACCGGGGAGCTGTTTTTT. Translation gives CASSEAAGGLTGELFF.

This clonotype was counted only a few times. V is TRBV20-1 and J is TRBJ1-1; D remains unclear. V was clipped by 5 bases and J by 4 bases, with 17 bases between them. CDR1 and CDR2 (germline): DFQATT, SNEGSKA (reference sequence). The CDR3 is 14 amino acids. The CDR3 loop reads CSAPRASKGTEAFF. The CDR3 coding sequence is TGCAGTGCTCCCCGGGCCTCGAAGGGCACTGAAGCTTTCTTT.